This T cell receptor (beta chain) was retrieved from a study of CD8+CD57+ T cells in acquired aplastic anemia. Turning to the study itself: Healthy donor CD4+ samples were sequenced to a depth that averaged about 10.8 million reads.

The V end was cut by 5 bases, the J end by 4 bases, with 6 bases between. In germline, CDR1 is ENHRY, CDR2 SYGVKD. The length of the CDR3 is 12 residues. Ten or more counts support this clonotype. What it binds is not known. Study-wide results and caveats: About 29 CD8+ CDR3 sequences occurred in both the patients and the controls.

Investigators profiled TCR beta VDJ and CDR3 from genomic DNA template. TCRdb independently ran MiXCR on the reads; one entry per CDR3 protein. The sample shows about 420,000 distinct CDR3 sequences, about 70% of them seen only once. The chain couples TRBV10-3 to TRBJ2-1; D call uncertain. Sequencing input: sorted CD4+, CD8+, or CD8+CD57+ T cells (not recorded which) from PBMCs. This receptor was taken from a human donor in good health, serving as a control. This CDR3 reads CAISHTYNEQFF. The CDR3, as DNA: TGTGCCATCAGTCACACTTACAATGAGCAGTTCTTC.